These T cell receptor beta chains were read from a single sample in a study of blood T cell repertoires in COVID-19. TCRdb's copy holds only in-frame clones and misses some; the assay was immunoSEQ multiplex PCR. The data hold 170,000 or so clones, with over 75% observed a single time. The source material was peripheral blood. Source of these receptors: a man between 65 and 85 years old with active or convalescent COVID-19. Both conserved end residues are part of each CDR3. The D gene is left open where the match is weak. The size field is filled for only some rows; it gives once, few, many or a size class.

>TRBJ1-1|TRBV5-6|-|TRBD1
CASRLQGGTEAFF
TGTGCCAGCAGACTGCAGGGGGGAACTGAAGCTTTCTTT
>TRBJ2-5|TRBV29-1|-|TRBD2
CSARRLAEYQETQYF
TGCAGCGCCCGCCGACTAGCGGAGTACCAAGAGACCCAGTACTTC
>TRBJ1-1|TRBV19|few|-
CASSIDRDTEAFF
TGTGCCAGTAGTATAGACAGGGACACTGAAGCTTTCTTT
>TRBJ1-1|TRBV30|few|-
CAWSVLVARKDRGAFF
TGTGCCTGGAGTGTTTTAGTGGCCAGGAAGGATAGAGGGGCTTTCTTT
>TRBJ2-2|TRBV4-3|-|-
CASSFSGANTGELFF
TGCGCCAGCAGCTTTTCCGGGGCGAACACCGGGGAGCTGTTTTTT
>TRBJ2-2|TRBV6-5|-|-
CASRRHTSNTGELFF
TGTGCCAGCAGAAGACACACCTCGAACACCGGGGAGCTGTTTTTT
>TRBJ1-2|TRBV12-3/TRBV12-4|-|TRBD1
CASTMTGDYGYTF
TGTGCCAGCACCATGACAGGGGACTATGGCTACACCTTC
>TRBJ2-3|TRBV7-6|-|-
CASSLGGPSTDTQYF
TGTGCCAGCAGCTTAGGAGGTCCTAGCACAGATACGCAGTATTTT
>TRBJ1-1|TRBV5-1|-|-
CASRGEGGWTEAFF
TGCGCCAGCAGGGGGGAAGGGGGATGGACTGAAGCTTTCTTT
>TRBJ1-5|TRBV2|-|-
CASQGGERNQPQHF
TGTGCCAGTCAAGGGGGGGAACGCAATCAGCCCCAGCATTTT
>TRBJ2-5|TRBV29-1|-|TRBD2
CSVPGLANQETQYF
TGCAGCGTCCCGGGACTAGCGAACCAAGAGACCCAGTACTTC
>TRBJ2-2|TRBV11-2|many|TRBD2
CASSSNLGGVGELFF
TGTGCCAGCAGCTCCAACCTGGGGGGGGTCGGGGAGCTGTTTTTT
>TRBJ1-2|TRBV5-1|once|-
CASSLDTYGYTF
TGCGCCAGCAGCTTGGACACCTATGGCTACACCTTC
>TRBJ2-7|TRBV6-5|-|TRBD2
CASSYASGGAREQYF
TGTGCCAGCAGTTACGCTAGCGGGGGGGCCCGGGAGCAGTACTTC
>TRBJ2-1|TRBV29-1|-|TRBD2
CSVVGSGRVSYNEQFF
TGCAGCGTTGTAGGAAGCGGGAGGGTCTCATACAATGAGCAGTTCTTC
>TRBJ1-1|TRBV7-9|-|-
CASSNLGHSNTEAFF
TGTGCCAGCAGCAACTTAGGACACTCAAACACTGAAGCTTTCTTT
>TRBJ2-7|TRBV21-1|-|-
CASSKGGHPLPYEQYF
TGTGCCAGCAGCAAAGGGGGACACCCGCTCCCCTACGAGCAGTACTTC
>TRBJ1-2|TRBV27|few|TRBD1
CASSFRQGEAYGYTF
TGTGCCAGCAGTTTCAGACAGGGGGAGGCCTATGGCTACACCTTC
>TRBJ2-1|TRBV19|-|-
CASRDSVVKNEQFF
TGTGCCAGTCGCGACTCGGTAGTAAAGAATGAGCAGTTCTTC
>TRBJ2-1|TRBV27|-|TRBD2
CASRSISGSSYNEQFF
TGTGCCAGCAGGTCCATTAGCGGGAGCTCCTACAATGAGCAGTTCTTC
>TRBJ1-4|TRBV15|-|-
CATNIGRSHEKLFF
TGTGCCACCAACATAGGGAGGTCCCATGAAAAACTGTTTTTT
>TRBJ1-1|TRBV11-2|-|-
CASSFGRVMNTEAFF
TGTGCCAGCAGCTTCGGCAGGGTCATGAACACTGAAGCTTTCTTT
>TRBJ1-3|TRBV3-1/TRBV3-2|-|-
CASSPVKGDTIYF
TGTGCCAGCAGCCCCGTAAAGGGAGACACCATATATTTT
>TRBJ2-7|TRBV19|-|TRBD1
CASSPGTGIAYEQYF
TGTGCCAGTAGTCCCGGGACAGGGATCGCCTACGAGCAGTACTTC
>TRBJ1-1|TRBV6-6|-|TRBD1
CASRSSGGRFTEAFF
TGTGCCAGCAGGTCCTCAGGGGGTAGGTTCACTGAAGCTTTCTTT
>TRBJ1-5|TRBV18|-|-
CASSPEANQPQHF
TGTGCCAGCTCACCAGAGGCGAATCAGCCCCAGCATTTT
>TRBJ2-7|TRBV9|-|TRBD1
CASSAFPTPTGGHTYEQYF
TGTGCCAGCAGCGCATTCCCAACCCCGACAGGGGGCCATACCTACGAGCAGTACTTC
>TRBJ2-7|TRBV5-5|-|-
CASSFSRETPVGQYF
TGTGCCAGCAGCTTTAGTCGGGAAACGCCCGTGGGGCAGTACTTC
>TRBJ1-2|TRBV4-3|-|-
CASSQEMWARNYGYTF
TGCGCCAGCAGCCAAGAAATGTGGGCGCGAAACTATGGCTACACCTTC
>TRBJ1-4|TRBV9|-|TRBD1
CASSSWTGDAEKLFF
TGTGCCAGCAGCTCCTGGACAGGGGACGCTGAAAAACTGTTTTTT
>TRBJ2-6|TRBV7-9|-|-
CASSLLQGGPSSGANVLTF
TGTGCCAGCAGCTTGTTGCAGGGAGGTCCCAGCTCTGGGGCCAACGTCCTGACTTTC
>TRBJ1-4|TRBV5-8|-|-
CASSLVWNSFNEKLFF
TGTGCCAGCAGCTTGGTCTGGAACAGCTTTAATGAAAAACTGTTTTTT
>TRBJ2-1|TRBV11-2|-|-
CASSHFRGTAYNEQFF
TGTGCCAGCAGCCACTTTAGGGGGACGGCCTACAATGAGCAGTTCTTC
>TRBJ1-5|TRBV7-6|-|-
CASSLGGDYSNQPQHF
TGTGCCAGCAGCTTAGGTGGAGACTATAGCAATCAGCCCCAGCATTTT
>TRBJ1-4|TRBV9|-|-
CASNEIQGGRWLFF
TGTGCCAGCAACGAAATACAAGGGGGAAGGTGGCTGTTTTTT
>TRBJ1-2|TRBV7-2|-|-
CASSSYTSGGYTF
TGTGCCAGCAGCTCATATACCTCGGGTGGCTACACCTTC
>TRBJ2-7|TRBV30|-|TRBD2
CASGLAGDEQYF
TGTGCCTCGGGACTAGCGGGAGACGAGCAGTACTTC
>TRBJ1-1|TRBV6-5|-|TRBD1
CASTPTGTAGEAFF
TGTGCCAGCACTCCGACGGGGACAGCGGGCGAAGCTTTCTTT
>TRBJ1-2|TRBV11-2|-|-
CASSFRDIGYTF
TGTGCCAGCAGCTTTCGTGACATTGGCTACACCTTC
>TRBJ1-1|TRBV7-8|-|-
CASSSGQPNTEAFF
TGTGCCAGCAGTTCCGGACAGCCGAACACTGAAGCTTTCTTT
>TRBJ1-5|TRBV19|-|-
CASSPGGSNQPQHF
TGTGCCAGTAGCCCCGGGGGGAGCAATCAGCCCCAGCATTTT
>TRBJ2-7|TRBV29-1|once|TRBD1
CSVVTGSPYEQYF
TGCAGCGTCGTGACAGGGAGCCCCTACGAGCAGTACTTC
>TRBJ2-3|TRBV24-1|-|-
CATMSATDTQYF
TGTGCCACCATGAGCGCCACAGATACGCAGTATTTT
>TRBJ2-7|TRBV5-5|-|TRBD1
CASSVRDRVEEQYF
TGTGCCAGCAGCGTCCGGGACAGGGTCGAGGAGCAGTACTTC
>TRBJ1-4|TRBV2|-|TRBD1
CASKGGQGGSTNEKLFF
TGTGCCAGCAAGGGAGGACAGGGAGGCTCAACTAATGAAAAACTGTTTTTT
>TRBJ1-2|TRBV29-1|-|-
CSVEDFAGNGYTF
TGCAGCGTTGAAGATTTCGCAGGGAATGGCTACACCTTC